This is a list of T cell receptor beta chains from one sample in a study of T cell repertoires in cytomegalovirus infection. A single record per CDR3 protein comes from TCRdb applying MiXCR to the reads. The data hold under 600,000 distinct CDR3 sequences, with 15% to 20% observed a single time. Sequenced sample: CD8+ T cells from PBMCs. The source is a human donor in good health (CMV status not recorded). Some clones in this sample may be carry-over from other donors' samples. Each CDR3 is given with its conserved first and last residue. D genes are given only for firm matches. Rows may omit the clone size; those that give it use once, few, many or a size class.

v_call	d_call	j_call	clone_size	cdr3_aa	cdr3_nt
TRBV27	TRBD2	TRBJ2-7	many	CASSLSGTSYEQYF	TGTGCCAGCAGCTTAAGCGGGACCTCCTACGAGCAGTACTTC
TRBV20-1	.	TRBJ1-2	.	CSARDSLVGNRDGYTF	TGCAGTGCTAGAGATTCATTAGTCGGCAACAGGGATGGCTACACCTTC
TRBV19	.	TRBJ2-5	.	CASSIRGNQETQYF	TGTGCCAGTAGTATAAGGGGGAATCAAGAGACCCAGTACTTC
TRBV28	.	TRBJ1-5	many	CASSFPRGFSNQPQHF	TGTGCCAGCAGTTTCCCTCGAGGGTTTAGCAATCAGCCCCAGCATTTT
TRBV24-1	.	TRBJ1-1	.	CATSDLTGTEAFF	TGTGCCACCAGTGACCTTACAGGGACTGAAGCTTTCTTT
TRBV20-1	TRBD2	TRBJ2-3	.	CSARITSGRAGGTDTQYF	TGCAGTGCTAGGATCACTAGCGGGAGGGCCGGGGGCACAGATACGCAGTATTTT
TRBV27	.	TRBJ2-6	few	CASSFAGRTGANVLTF	TGTGCCAGCAGTTTTGCGGGGCGAACTGGGGCCAACGTCCTGACTTTC
TRBV11-3	TRBD2	TRBJ2-1	few	CASSFWGEGRDNEQFF	TGTGCCAGCAGCTTTTGGGGGGAGGGGAGGGACAATGAGCAGTTCTTC
TRBV19	.	TRBJ2-1	.	CASLDRGKGNNEQFF	TGTGCCAGCCTTGACCGGGGGAAAGGGAACAATGAGCAGTTCTTC
TRBV7-9	.	TRBJ2-5	many	CASSFFPQTPGKTQYF	TGTGCCAGCAGCTTCTTCCCACAAACACCGGGAAAGACCCAGTACTTC
TRBV4-1	.	TRBJ1-1	once	CASSSLCSTEAFF	TGCGCCAGCAGCTCCCTCTGTAGCACTGAAGCTTTCTTT
TRBV25-1	.	TRBJ1-6	.	CASSGMGDSYNSPLHF	TGTGCCAGCAGTGGGATGGGGGACTCCTATAATTCACCCCTCCACTTT
TRBV6-6	.	TRBJ1-5	few	CASSNYSNQPQHF	TGTGCCAGCAGCAATTATAGCAATCAGCCCCAGCATTTT
TRBV7-9	.	TRBJ2-4	many	CASSDDRNIQYF	TGTGCCAGCAGCGATGACAGGAACATTCAGTACTTC
TRBV20-1	.	TRBJ1-5	.	CSARVGTTVYSNQPQHF	TGCAGTGCTAGAGTGGGTACGACAGTCTATAGCAATCAGCCCCAGCATTTT
TRBV28	.	TRBJ1-6	many	CASSFPGHNSPLHF	TGTGCCAGCAGTTTTCCGGGCCATAATTCACCCCTCCACTTT
TRBV7-9	.	TRBJ1-2	many	CASSLILNRGTYGYTF	TGTGCCAGCAGCTTAATCCTGAACCGGGGGACCTATGGCTACACCTTC
TRBV28	.	TRBJ1-6	once	CASSWRPGLYDLHF	TGTGCCAGCAGTTGGCGTCCGGGCCTTTATGACCTCCACTTT
TRBV28	.	TRBJ2-1	.	CASSLKANTAYNEQFF	TGTGCCAGCAGTTTAAAGGCGAACACTGCCTACAATGAGCAGTTCTTC
TRBV27	.	TRBJ2-1	few	CASTPLGAVYNEQFF	TGTGCCAGCACCCCACTAGGAGCGGTCTACAATGAGCAGTTCTTC
TRBV2	.	TRBJ2-2	.	CATLSVAYTNTGELFF	TGTGCCACCCTAAGCGTAGCGTATACGAACACCGGGGAGCTGTTTTTT
TRBV20-1	.	TRBJ2-3	.	CSARDLTGDSTDTQYF	TGCAGTGCTAGAGATTTGACAGGAGACAGCACAGATACGCAGTATTTT
TRBV12-3/TRBV12-4	.	TRBJ1-6	few	CASSFSGSQPRGSYNSPLHF	TGTGCCAGCAGTTTCTCCGGGTCGCAACCACGAGGCTCCTATAATTCACCCCTCCACTTT
TRBV27	.	TRBJ1-2	few	CASSLTRQGRYGYTF	TGTGCCAGCAGTTTAACACGTCAGGGTCGCTATGGCTACACCTTC
TRBV7-3	TRBD2	TRBJ2-1	many	CASSLFAGVDNEQFF	TGTGCCAGCAGCTTATTTGCGGGAGTGGACAATGAGCAGTTCTTC
TRBV28	.	TRBJ1-3	.	CASSIDRPGNTIYF	TGTGCCAGCAGTATCGACAGACCTGGAAACACCATATATTTT
TRBV28	TRBD1	TRBJ2-2	.	CASSLIPGQGTGELFF	TGTGCCAGCAGTTTAATCCCGGGACAGGGCACCGGGGAGCTGTTTTTT
TRBV27	.	TRBJ2-1	.	CASSADSSMEQFF	TGTGCCAGCAGTGCAGACAGCAGTATGGAGCAGTTCTTC
TRBV14	TRBD2	TRBJ2-7	few	CASSPGLAEPYEQYF	TGTGCCAGCAGCCCGGGACTAGCGGAGCCCTACGAGCAGTACTTC
TRBV6-1	.	TRBJ1-5	.	CATTLRQGYRNQPQHF	TGTGCCACCACCCTGCGGCAGGGATATCGAAATCAGCCCCAGCATTTT
TRBV24-1	TRBD1	TRBJ1-2	few	CATGTGRSHGYTF	TGTGCCACGGGGACAGGAAGGAGTCATGGCTACACCTTC
TRBV6-5	.	TRBJ1-1	.	CASTYYPGTEAFF	TGTGCCAGCACGTACTATCCGGGAACTGAAGCTTTCTTT